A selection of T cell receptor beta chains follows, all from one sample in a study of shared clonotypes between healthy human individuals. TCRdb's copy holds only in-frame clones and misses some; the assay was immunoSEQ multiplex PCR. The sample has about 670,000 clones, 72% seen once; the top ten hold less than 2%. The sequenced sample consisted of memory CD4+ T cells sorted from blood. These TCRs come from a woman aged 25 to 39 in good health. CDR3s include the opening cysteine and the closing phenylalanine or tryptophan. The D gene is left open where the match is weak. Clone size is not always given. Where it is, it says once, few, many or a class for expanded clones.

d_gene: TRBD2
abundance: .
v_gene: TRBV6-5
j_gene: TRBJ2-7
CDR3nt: TGTGCCTGCAGCCGGACTAGCGGGAACTACGAGCAGTACTTC
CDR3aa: CACSRTSGNYEQYF

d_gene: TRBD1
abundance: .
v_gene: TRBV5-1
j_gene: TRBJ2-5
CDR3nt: TGCGCCAGCAGCTTGTTCCAAGGGACAGCACAAGAGACCCAGTACTTC
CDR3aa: CASSLFQGTAQETQYF

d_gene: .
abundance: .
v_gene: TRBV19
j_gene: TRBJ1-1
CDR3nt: TGTGCCAGTAGTATAGCGGTGAGGGCCGGGGAAACTGAAGCTTTCTTT
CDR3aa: CASSIAVRAGETEAFF

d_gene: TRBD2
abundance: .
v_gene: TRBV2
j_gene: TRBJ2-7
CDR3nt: TGTGCCAGCAGTGAAGCTGGACTAGCGGGGAGAACTTACGAGCAGTACTTC
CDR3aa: CASSEAGLAGRTYEQYF

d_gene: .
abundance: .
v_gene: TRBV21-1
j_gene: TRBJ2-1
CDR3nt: TGTGCCAGCAGCAAAGTTTCCGAGCGGGAGGGAGTTAATGAGCAGTTCTTC
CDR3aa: CASSKVSEREGVNEQFF

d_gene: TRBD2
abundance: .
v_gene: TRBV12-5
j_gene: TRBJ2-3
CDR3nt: TGTGCTAGTGGAACTAGCGGCAGCACAGATACGCAGTATTTT
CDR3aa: CASGTSGSTDTQYF

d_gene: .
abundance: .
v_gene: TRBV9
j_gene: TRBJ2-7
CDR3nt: TGTGCCAGCAGCGGCCCGGCTGCCCCCTACGAGCAGTACTTC
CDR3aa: CASSGPAAPYEQYF

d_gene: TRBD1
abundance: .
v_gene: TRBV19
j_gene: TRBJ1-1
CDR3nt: TGTGCCAGTACTAGACTCGGACAGGGGACTCTTGAAGCTTTCTTT
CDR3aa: CASTRLGQGTLEAFF

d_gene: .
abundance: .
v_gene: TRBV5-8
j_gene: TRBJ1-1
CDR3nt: TGTGCCAGCAGCTTGGGCGTGGGGGGTCCGAACACTGAAGCTTTCTTT
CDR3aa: CASSLGVGGPNTEAFF

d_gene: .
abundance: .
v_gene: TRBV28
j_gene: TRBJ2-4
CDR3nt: TGTGCCAGCAGTTGGGCAACAGGTCCAGCCAAAAACATTCAGTACTTC
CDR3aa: CASSWATGPAKNIQYF

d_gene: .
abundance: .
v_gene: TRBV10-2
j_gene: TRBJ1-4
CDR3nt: TGCGCCAGCAGTGAGTCGATGGGGGGGCGTGAAAAACTGTTTTTT
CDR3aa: CASSESMGGREKLFF

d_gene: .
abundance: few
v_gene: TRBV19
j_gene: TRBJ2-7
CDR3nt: TGTGCCAGTAGTGCAAATTACGAGCAGTACTTC
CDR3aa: CASSANYEQYF

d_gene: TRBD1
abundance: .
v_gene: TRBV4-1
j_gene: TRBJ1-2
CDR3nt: TGCGCCAGCAGCCAAGTAATAACGACAGGGGGCGCATTAGGTGGCTACACCTTC
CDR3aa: CASSQVITTGGALGGYTF

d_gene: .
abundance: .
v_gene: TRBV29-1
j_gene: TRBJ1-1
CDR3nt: TGCAGCGCAAAGAGGGGTGACACTGAAGCTTTCTTT
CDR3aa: CSAKRGDTEAFF

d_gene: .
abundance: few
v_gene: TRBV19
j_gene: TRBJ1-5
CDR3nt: TGTGCCAGTTGTGACATGCCGGATCAGCCCCAGCATTTT
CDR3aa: CASCDMPDQPQHF

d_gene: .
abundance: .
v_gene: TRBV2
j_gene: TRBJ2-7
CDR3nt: TGTGCCAGCAGTGCGACGACGAAGATTGGCCGGAGTATGACCTACGAGCAGTACTTC
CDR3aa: CASSATTKIGRSMTYEQYF

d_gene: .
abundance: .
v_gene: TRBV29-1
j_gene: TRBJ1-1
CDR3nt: TGCAGCGCCCTGGTAAGGGGCTCGGACACTGAAGCTTTCTTT
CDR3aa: CSALVRGSDTEAFF

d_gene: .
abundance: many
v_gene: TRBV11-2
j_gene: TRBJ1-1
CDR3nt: TGTGCCAGCAGCTTAGTGGGGGGCACTGAAGCTTTCTTT
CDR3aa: CASSLVGGTEAFF

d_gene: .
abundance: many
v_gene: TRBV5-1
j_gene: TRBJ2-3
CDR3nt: TGCGCCAGCAGCTTGGGGTGGGGCGAGGGAGATACGCAGTATTTT
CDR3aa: CASSLGWGEGDTQYF

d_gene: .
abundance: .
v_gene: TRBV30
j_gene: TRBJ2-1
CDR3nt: TGTGCCTGGGTAATGGGGGTGGCCTACAATGAGCAGTTCTTC
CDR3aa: CAWVMGVAYNEQFF

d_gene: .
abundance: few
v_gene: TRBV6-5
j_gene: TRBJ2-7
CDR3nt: TGTGCCACCGAAAGACAGGACAACGAGCAGTACTTC
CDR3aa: CATERQDNEQYF

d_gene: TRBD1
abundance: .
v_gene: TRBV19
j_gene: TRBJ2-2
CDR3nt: TGTGCCAGTAGGGACAGGGGCACCGGGGAGCTGTTTTTT
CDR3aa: CASRDRGTGELFF

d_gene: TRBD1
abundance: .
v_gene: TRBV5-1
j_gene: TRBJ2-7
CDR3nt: TGCGCCAGCAGCACGCAGGGGGCATCCCACTACGAGCAGTACTTC
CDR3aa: CASSTQGASHYEQYF

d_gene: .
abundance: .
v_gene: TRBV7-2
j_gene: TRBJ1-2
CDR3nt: TGTGCCAGCAGCCCTGGCGGGGGGGGAGGCTATGGCTACACCTTC
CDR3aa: CASSPGGGGGYGYTF

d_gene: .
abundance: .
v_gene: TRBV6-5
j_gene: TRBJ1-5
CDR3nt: TGTGCCAGCAGTTACTCCCCACGGGGGAATCAGCCCCAGCATTTT
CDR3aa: CASSYSPRGNQPQHF

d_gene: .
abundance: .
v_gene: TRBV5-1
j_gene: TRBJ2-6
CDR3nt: TGCGCCAGCAGCTTGGTGAGGGCCGGGGCCAACGTCCTGACTTTC
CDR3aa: CASSLVRAGANVLTF

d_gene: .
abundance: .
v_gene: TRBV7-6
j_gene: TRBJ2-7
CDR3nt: TGTGCCAGCAGCTTGATGACAGGGACTAGCTCCTACGAGCAGTACTTC
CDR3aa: CASSLMTGTSSYEQYF

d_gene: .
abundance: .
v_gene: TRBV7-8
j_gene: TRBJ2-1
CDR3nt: TGTGCCAGCAGCAAGGGACTTTACAATGAGCAGTTCTTC
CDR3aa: CASSKGLYNEQFF

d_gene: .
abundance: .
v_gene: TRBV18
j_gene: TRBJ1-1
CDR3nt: TGTGCCAGCTCACCACCAGACAGTCTCAAGAGGGCTTTCTTT
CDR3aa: CASSPPDSLKRAFF

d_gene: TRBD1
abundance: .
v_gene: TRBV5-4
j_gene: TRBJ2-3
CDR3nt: TGTGCCAGCAGCCCCCAGGGGACAGAGGTCTCGGGGCAGTATTTT
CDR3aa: CASSPQGTEVSGQYF

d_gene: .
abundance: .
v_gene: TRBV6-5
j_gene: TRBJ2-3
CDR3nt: TGTGCCAGCAGTTTCGGACTGACAGATTGGGGTACGCAGTATTTT
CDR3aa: CASSFGLTDWGTQYF

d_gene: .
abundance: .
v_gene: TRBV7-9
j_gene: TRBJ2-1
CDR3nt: TGTGCCAGCAGTTTAGGTCAGGCGCACAATGAGCAGTTCTTC
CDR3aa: CASSLGQAHNEQFF

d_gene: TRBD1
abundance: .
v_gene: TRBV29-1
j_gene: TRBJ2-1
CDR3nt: TGCAGCGTTTCACAGGGGGCAAATGAGCAGTTCTTC
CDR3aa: CSVSQGANEQFF

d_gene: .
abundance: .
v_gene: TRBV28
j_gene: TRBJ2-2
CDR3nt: TGTGCCAGCAGTTCGAGGATTACCGGGGAGCTGTTTTTT
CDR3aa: CASSSRITGELFF

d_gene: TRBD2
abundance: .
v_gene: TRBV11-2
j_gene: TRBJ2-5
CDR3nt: TGTGCCAGCAGCTGGTCCGGGACTAGCGGGGGAGAGACCCAGTACTTC
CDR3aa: CASSWSGTSGGETQYF

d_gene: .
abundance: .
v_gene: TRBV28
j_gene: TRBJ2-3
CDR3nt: TGTGCCAGCAGTTTAATCTCGCACTCAGATACGCAGTATTTT
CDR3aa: CASSLISHSDTQYF

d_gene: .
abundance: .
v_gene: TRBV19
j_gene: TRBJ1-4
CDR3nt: TGTGCCAGTAGTCCATTAGTTCCCGGGGAAAAACTGTTTTTT
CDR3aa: CASSPLVPGEKLFF

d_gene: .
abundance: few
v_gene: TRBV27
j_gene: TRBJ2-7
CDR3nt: TGTGCCAGCAGCCTTAAGGCCGGTGAGAGCTCCTACGAGCAGTACTTC
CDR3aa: CASSLKAGESSYEQYF

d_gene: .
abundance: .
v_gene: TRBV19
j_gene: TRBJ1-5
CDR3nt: TGTGCCAGTAGTAAAATGCTACAGGGTAGCAATCAGCCCCAGCATTTT
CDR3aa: CASSKMLQGSNQPQHF

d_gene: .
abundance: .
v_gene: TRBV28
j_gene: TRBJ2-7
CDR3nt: TGTGCCAGTCGTCGTGGAGATTTTTTGGGAGAGCAGTACTTC
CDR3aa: CASRRGDFLGEQYF

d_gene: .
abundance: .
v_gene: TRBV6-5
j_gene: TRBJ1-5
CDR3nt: TGTGCCAGCAGTCCGATTCTCAATCAGCCCCAGCATTTT
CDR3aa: CASSPILNQPQHF

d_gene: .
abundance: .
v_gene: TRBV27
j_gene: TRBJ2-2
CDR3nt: TGTGCCAGCAATTCCGGCCTTACGTGGGACACCGGGGAGCTGTTTTTT
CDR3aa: CASNSGLTWDTGELFF

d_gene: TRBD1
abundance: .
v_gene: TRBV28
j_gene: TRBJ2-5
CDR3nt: TGTGCCAGCAGTAACCCCCCAGGGACAGGTCAAGAGACCCAGTACTTC
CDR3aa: CASSNPPGTGQETQYF

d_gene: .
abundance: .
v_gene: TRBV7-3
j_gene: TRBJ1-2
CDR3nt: TGTGCCAGCAGCTTACTAGGGCTCTATGGCTACACCTTC
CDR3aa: CASSLLGLYGYTF

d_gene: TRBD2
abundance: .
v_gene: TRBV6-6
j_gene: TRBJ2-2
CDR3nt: TGTGCCAGCAGTTACGGGCTAGCGGGAGCCGGGGAGCTGTTTTTT
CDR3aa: CASSYGLAGAGELFF

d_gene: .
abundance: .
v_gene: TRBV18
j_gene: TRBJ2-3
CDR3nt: TGTGCCAGCTCACCACAGGGAATAGATACGCAGTATTTT
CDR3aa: CASSPQGIDTQYF

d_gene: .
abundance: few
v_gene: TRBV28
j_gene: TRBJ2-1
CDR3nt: TGTGCCAGCAGTTTAATGTCAGCAGGCTCCTACAATGAGCAGTTCTTC
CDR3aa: CASSLMSAGSYNEQFF

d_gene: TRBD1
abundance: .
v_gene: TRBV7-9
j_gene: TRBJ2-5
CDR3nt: TGTGCCAGCAGCTTAGGGGACAGGGGATCCCGGGAGACCCAGTACTTC
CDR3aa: CASSLGDRGSRETQYF

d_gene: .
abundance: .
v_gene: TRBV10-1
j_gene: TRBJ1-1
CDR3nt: TGCGCCAGCAGTATCTCCCGGGGAGGAACTGAAGCTTTCTTT
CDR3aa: CASSISRGGTEAFF

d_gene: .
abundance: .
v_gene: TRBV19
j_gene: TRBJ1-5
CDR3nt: TGTGCCAGTAGGATAACCGGGACACCAAATCAGCCCCAGCATTTT
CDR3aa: CASRITGTPNQPQHF

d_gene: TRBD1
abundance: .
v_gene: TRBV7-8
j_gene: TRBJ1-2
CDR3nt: TGTGCCAGCAGTCTGGACAGGTCAGCTAACTATGGCTACACCTTC
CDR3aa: CASSLDRSANYGYTF

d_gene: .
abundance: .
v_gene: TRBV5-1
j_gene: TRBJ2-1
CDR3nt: TGCGCCAGCAGCTTCTTGAATGAGCAGTTCTTC
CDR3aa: CASSFLNEQFF

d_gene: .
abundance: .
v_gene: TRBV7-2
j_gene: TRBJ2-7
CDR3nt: TGTGCCAGCAGCTTAGTTAGGACCCTTTGGGGAGGCAACTACGAGCAGTACTTC
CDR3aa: CASSLVRTLWGGNYEQYF

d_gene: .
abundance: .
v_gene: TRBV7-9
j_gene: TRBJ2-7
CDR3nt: TGTGCCAGCAGCTTAGAGGTTTTAGCGCGGCCCTACGAGCAGTACTTC
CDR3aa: CASSLEVLARPYEQYF

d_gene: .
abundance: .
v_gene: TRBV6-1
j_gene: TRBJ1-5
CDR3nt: TGTGCCAGCAGTGTGGAGTTGTGGAATCAGCCCCAGCATTTT
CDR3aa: CASSVELWNQPQHF

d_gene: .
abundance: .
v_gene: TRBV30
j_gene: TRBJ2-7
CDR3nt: TGTGCCTGGAGTCTCAAGTCCCACGAGCAGTACTTC
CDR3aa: CAWSLKSHEQYF

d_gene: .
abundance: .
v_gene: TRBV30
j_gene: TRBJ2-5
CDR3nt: TGTGCCTGGTTCCAAGGAGGAGAGACCCAGTACTTC
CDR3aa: CAWFQGGETQYF

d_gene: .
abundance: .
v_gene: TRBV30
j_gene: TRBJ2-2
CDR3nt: TGTGCCTGGCATCGGGACCCCACCGGGGAGCTGTTTTTT
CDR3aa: CAWHRDPTGELFF